This T cell receptor (beta chain) was obtained from a study of shared clonotypes between healthy human individuals. The donor population consisted of healthy HIV-negative adults with no recent acute infections or vaccinations. Germline CDR1 MNHEY, CDR2 SMNVEV (reference sequence). This CDR3 is built from 15 residues. V lost 6 bases to trimming and J lost 5 bases, with 20 bases between them. The table came from immunoSEQ multiplex PCR; TCRdb's copy has only in-frame clones and leaves some out. The profile shows around 2.3 million clones, more than 90% of them singletons. Sequencing used naive CD4+ T cells sorted from blood. Subset noted: CD45RA+ positively selected. This TCR was sampled from a young man in good health. J is TRBJ2-7 and V is TRBV27; no firm D call. CDR3 amino acids: CASRLTSFLRNEQYF. The CDR3 DNA reads TGTGCCAGCAGACTAACGTCCTTTTTAAGGAACGAGCAGTACTTC.